This section outlines one TCR beta chain sequence together with its context. The antigen remains unidentified. The data are from a study of cytomegalovirus exposure and HLA in healthy donors. Study observations and caveats: About 87% or about 30% of the time was how often most TCR beta V segments were productive, according to an earlier analysis. A later analysis reported that several of the most significant clusters appeared to be linked to common viral pathogens, among them Epstein-Barr virus. A missense DCLRE1C variant was associated with V- and J-gene trimming of TCR beta chains in a later analysis, and an independent cohort replicated the association.

PCR amplification relied on 60 Vbeta primers (plus 13 Jbeta primers). Profiled with immunoSEQ multiplex PCR; TCRdb holds only in-frame clones, not every one. Of 130,000 to 150,000 clones listed, about three quarters were seen once; the top ten hold roughly 1.3%. Per the germline V gene, CDR1 is SGHNT and CDR2 is YYREEE (reference sequence). CDR3 length equals 12 residues. V lost 4 bases and J 0 bases, leaving 4 bases between the germline ends. The TCR was taken from a male donor in good health and CMV-seropositive. The source material was PBMCs. The chain uses TRBV5-4 and TRBJ2-5; the D is unclear. CDR3 amino acids: CASSAYQETQYF. The CDR3 DNA follows: TGTGCCAGCAGCGCGTACCAAGAGACCCAGTACTTC.